The source of this TCR beta chain is a study of T-cell reconstitution after alpha-beta-depleted transplantation in children. Unique molecular identifiers featured in how the TCRbeta library was prepared. TCRdb reprocessed the PCR reads with MiXCR, giving one entry per CDR3 protein. The sample includes hundreds of thousands of distinct CDR3 sequences, 32% seen only once; the top ten take more than 2%. Germline V gene lookup returns CDR1 DFQATT and CDR2 SNEGSKA (reference sequence). The CDR3 length is 13 residues. The trim removed 6 bases at V and 8 bases at J, leaving 7 bases unmatched. This receptor was obtained from a human donor who donated a stem cell graft to a child with aplastic anemia. J is TRBJ1-4 and V is TRBV20-1; 9 bases are a match to TRBD1. The starting material was PBMCs from the stem cell graft donor, obtained from the stem cell graft. The CDR3 protein is CSAWTGVREKLFF. DNA of the CDR3: TGCAGTGCCTGGACAGGGGTGAGGGAAAAACTGTTTTTT.